This T cell receptor (beta chain) was recorded in a study of early T cells in non-severe SARS-CoV-2 infection (dated by TCRdb to the early 2020s). Describing the broader study: Bulk RNA from unsorted whole blood was used for TCR sequencing, so alpha and beta chains could not be paired. Overall results and qualifications from the work: VDJdb matching was skewed toward anti-spike CD8 responses and likely underestimated virus-specific expansions by missing private and CD4 specificities.

This was a case-control study nested in a cohort of healthcare workers in London, UK, who had nasopharyngeal swab PCR tests and blood samples taken every week. Healthcare workers were recruited between 23 and 31 March 2020, during the week of the UK lockdown, and were followed weekly for up to about 15 weeks. CDR1 SSHAT and CDR2 FNYEAQ were looked up in the germline V gene (reference sequence). The CDR3 goes from the cysteine to the phenylalanine over 13 residues. Solely the CDR3 DNA is kept, with 39 bases framed from the first base. This clonotype has ten or more counts. Its antigen target is currently unknown. Compared with germline, one end of the junction differs, possibly owing to a read error. The method was 5' RACE. Sequencing was carried out with a NextSeq 500. The TCR library protocol attached unique molecular identifiers to individual cDNA molecules to correct for sequencing error and PCR bias. Both TCR alpha and beta chains were sequenced, and tight co-correlation was observed between alpha and beta sequence abundances in each sample. In the authors' own workflow: V gene, J gene and CDR3 annotation of TCR sequences was performed with Decombinator V4. TCRs were defined as expanded if a significant change between any two time points was detected under a Poisson model with p below 0.0001. TCR abundances were normalised to the total number of TCRs sequenced per sample and expressed as counts per million. TRAV1-2 paired with TRAJ12, TRAJ20 or TRAJ33 defined MAIT TCRs, while TRAV10 paired with TRAJ18 defined iNKT TCRs. A search of VDJdb, accessed on 1 November 2021, was run for TCRs annotated to CMV, EBV and SARS-CoV-2, with TCRs annotated for multiple antigens excluded. The raw public data were reprocessed by TCRdb itself: fastp quality trimming at Q25, MiXCR clonotype calling, in-frame beta chains only. Every entry covers one CDR3 protein and lists the most common genes and DNA from its rows. TCRdb's processing, not the authors', yielded these V and J calls. Here the sample has about 59,000 distinct CDR3 sequences; under 15% occur a single time. The ten biggest clones cover approximately 8.5% of the sample.

The specimen was whole blood, collected at baseline. The V and J segments used are TRBV7-7 and TRBJ1-1, with TRBD1 matching 8 junction bases. This TCR came from an adult who was a healthcare worker with PCR-confirmed SARS-CoV-2 infection or an uninfected control (not recorded which). At the DNA level, the sequence is TGTGCTAGCAGCTTAGGACAGGGCACTGAAGCTTTCTTT. Translated, it reads CASSLGQGTEAFF.